This passage covers 2 T cell receptor beta chains from one sample sequenced in a study of T cells after yellow fever vaccination. In TCRdb, the 5' RACE reads were re-called with MiXCR into one record per CDR3 protein. The profile covers over 300,000 distinct CDR3 sequences, with around 7% appearing a single time and 15% to 20% taken by the ten largest. This specimen consisted of PBMCs, obtained 45 days after the first yellow fever vaccination. Receptors were obtained from a man aged 18 to 30 who received the YFV17D yellow fever vaccine.

This clonotype was recorded a few times. The V gene is TRBV27, the J gene TRBJ2-7, with D uncertain. Per germline, CDR1 MNHEY and CDR2 SMNVEV (reference sequence). V was clipped by 5 bases and J by 2 bases, with 10 bases between them. This CDR3 is 13 amino acids long. This CDR3 reads CASSLSAAYEQYF. CDR3 nucleotides: TGTGCCAGCAGTCTTTCGGCCGCCTACGAGCAGTACTTC.

This clonotype was picked up many times. The chain carries TRBV6-5 and TRBJ1-6; no definite D call. Germline V gene data show CDR1 as MNHEY and CDR2 as SVGAGI. V was cut by 6 bases and J by 8 bases, with 8 bases left in between. The CDR3 loop spans 12 amino acids. The CDR3 sequence is CASSDNDSPLHF. CDR3 sequence (DNA): TGTGCCAGCAGCGACAATGATTCACCCCTCCACTTT.